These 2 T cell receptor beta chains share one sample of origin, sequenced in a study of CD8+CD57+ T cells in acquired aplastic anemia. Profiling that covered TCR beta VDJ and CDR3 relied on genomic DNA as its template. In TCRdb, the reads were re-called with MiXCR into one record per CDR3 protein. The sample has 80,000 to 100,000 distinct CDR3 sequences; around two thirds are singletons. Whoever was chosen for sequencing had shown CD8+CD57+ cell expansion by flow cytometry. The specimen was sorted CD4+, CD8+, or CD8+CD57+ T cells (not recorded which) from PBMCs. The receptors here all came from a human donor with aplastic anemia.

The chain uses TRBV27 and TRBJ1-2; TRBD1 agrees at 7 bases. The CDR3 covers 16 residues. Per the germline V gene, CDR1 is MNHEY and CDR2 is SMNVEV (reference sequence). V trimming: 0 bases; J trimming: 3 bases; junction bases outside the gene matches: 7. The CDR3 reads CASSLSGQGVDYGYTF. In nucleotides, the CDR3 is TGTGCCAGCAGTTTATCGGGGCAGGGGGTTGACTATGGCTACACCTTC.

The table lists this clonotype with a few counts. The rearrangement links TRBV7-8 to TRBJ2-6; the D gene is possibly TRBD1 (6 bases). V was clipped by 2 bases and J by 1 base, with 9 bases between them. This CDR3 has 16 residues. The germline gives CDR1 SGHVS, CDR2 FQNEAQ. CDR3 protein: CASSLRTVSGANVLTF. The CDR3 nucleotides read TGTGCCAGCAGCTTACGGACAGTTTCTGGGGCCAACGTCCTGACTTTC.